The 6 T cell receptor beta chains listed next were all sequenced from one sample in a study of naive and memory T cell subsets. An equimolar mix of two oligonucleotides served as the beta constant-region primer for TRBC1 and TRBC2. TCRdb ran MiXCR on the UMI-ligation and nested PCR reads and lists one entry per CDR3 protein. Among some 150,000 distinct CDR3 sequences listed, approximately 15% were seen once. Sequencing input: naive CD4+ T cells from blood. The receptors shown here come from a human donor in good health.

The chain carries TRBV29-1 and TRBJ2-1, with a weak D call TRBD2 (5 bases). Between the trimmed V and J ends, which lost 5 bases and 1 base, there was a span of 15 bases. Germline CDR1 is SQVTM and CDR2 is ANQGSEA. The CDR3 contains 15 residues. DNA of the CDR3: TGCAGCGTTCCGAAGGGTAGCGTTTCCTACAATGAGCAGTTCTTC. Protein product: CSVPKGSVSYNEQFF.

This sequence joins TRBV7-9 and TRBJ1-1, with D tentatively TRBD1 (6 bases). The CDR3 is 19 residues long. In germline, CDR1 is SEHNR, CDR2 FQNEAQ (reference sequence). Trimming left V 1 base short and J 0 bases short, with 21 bases between. The CDR3 DNA sequence: TGTGCCAGCAGCTTAGTGAAACTCGGGGGGCGGACCATGAACACTGAAGCTTTCTTT. Residues: CASSLVKLGGRTMNTEAFF.

The gene calls are TRBV24-1 and TRBJ2-1; 14 bases agree with TRBD2. Trimming cost V 3 bases and J 11 bases; bases outside gene matches: 14. This CDR3 is 18 amino acids long. Germline V CDR1 and CDR2: KGHDR, SFDVKD. CDR3 loop: CATSDRPGLAGENAKQFF. The CDR3 DNA sequence: TGTGCCACCAGTGATAGGCCGGGACTAGCGGGAGAAAATGCAAAGCAGTTCTTC.

This clonotype was recorded a few times. The rearrangement joins TRBV15 to TRBJ1-2; 7 bases are a match to TRBD1. The CDR3 runs to 20 residues. Trimming took 0 bases from V and 2 from J; bases not matched to a gene: 18. Germline V gives CDR1 LNHNV, CDR2 YYDKDF (reference sequence). CDR3 nucleotide sequence: TGTGCCACCAGCAGAGATCGGCTTAACCTCCTCACAGGGGAAAACTATGGCTACACCTTC. Amino acids: CATSRDRLNLLTGENYGYTF.

The V gene is TRBV10-3, the J gene TRBJ2-5, with 8 positions matching TRBD2. The CDR3 extends over 15 amino acids. V gave up 6 bases and J gave up 4 bases; unmatched junction bases: 10. The germline V gene encodes CDR1 ENHRY and CDR2 SYGVKD. The CDR3 sequence: CAISSGTRGGETQYF. CDR3 bases: TGTGCCATCAGCAGCGGGACTAGAGGGGGAGAGACCCAGTACTTC.

Only a few counts were recorded for this clonotype. The J gene is TRBJ2-7, the V gene TRBV29-1; 7 bases match TRBD2. This CDR3 contains 12 residues. Germline values: CDR1 SQVTM, CDR2 ANQGSEA. V trimming: 4 bases; J trimming: 3 bases; junction bases outside the gene matches: 3. The CDR3 sequence: CSVGGSGYEQYF. The CDR3 bases are TGCAGCGTTGGCGGGAGCGGCTACGAGCAGTACTTC.